A selection of T cell receptor beta chains follows, all from one sample in a study of shared clonotypes between healthy human individuals. Here immunoSEQ multiplex PCR was the method, and the copy in TCRdb shows in-frame clones only, minus some. This sample has about 1.5 million clones; 95% to 99% occur once, and the top ten carry around 0.47%. The material sequenced was naive CD4+ T cells sorted from blood. Every receptor here comes from a man aged 30 to 39 in good health. CDR3s leave out the opening cysteine and the closing phenylalanine or tryptophan.

J gene: TRBJ2-1; V gene: TRBV7-6; CDR3 protein: ASSLTGAYNEQF
J gene: TRBJ2-4; V gene: TRBV6-6; CDR3 protein: ASSYGARGQNIQY
J gene: TRBJ2-3; V gene: TRBV5-1; CDR3 protein: ASSLGLATTDTQY
J gene: TRBJ2-1; V gene: TRBV7-6; CDR3 protein: ASSLATTSGYNEQF
J gene: TRBJ2-7; V gene: TRBV11-2; CDR3 protein: ASSFGGRDSYEQY
J gene: TRBJ1-5; V gene: TRBV2; CDR3 protein: ASTGGSNQPQH
J gene: TRBJ1-3; V gene: TRBV19; CDR3 protein: ASSMGRSSGNTIY
J gene: TRBJ2-7; V gene: TRBV7-2; CDR3 protein: ASSLDRGPSYEQY
J gene: TRBJ2-5; V gene: TRBV5-5; CDR3 protein: ASSLLGGETQY
J gene: TRBJ2-7; V gene: TRBV27; CDR3 protein: ASRTLAGLGEQY
J gene: TRBJ2-3; V gene: TRBV5-1; CDR3 protein: ASSLGGLSTDTQY
J gene: TRBJ2-1; V gene: TRBV15; CDR3 protein: ATTMGTVNEQF
J gene: TRBJ1-2; V gene: TRBV27; CDR3 protein: ASSFGPSHYGYT
J gene: TRBJ1-1; V gene: TRBV6-1; CDR3 protein: ASSALSGNTEAF
J gene: TRBJ2-1; V gene: TRBV5-1; CDR3 protein: ASSKGLAGMGSYNEQF
J gene: TRBJ2-2; V gene: TRBV18; CDR3 protein: ASSNTGELF
J gene: TRBJ2-1; V gene: TRBV7-9; CDR3 protein: ASSPTSGPYNEQF
J gene: TRBJ1-1; V gene: TRBV14; CDR3 protein: ASSQEILGAGTEAF
J gene: TRBJ2-3; V gene: TRBV6-5; CDR3 protein: ASRPGLFTDTQY
J gene: TRBJ2-5; V gene: TRBV4-1; CDR3 protein: ASSQDRASEGGTETQY
J gene: TRBJ2-2; V gene: TRBV9; CDR3 protein: ASSPSGPQNTGELF
J gene: TRBJ1-2; V gene: TRBV6-6; CDR3 protein: ASSRDRSNYGYT
J gene: TRBJ2-6; V gene: TRBV6-1; CDR3 protein: ATVGGSGANVLT
J gene: TRBJ2-1; V gene: TRBV4-2; CDR3 protein: ASSQGDAGVGNEQF
J gene: TRBJ1-2; V gene: TRBV10-3; CDR3 protein: AISGLGYGYT
J gene: TRBJ2-3; V gene: TRBV7-2; CDR3 protein: ASSLVRATDTQY
J gene: TRBJ1-4; V gene: TRBV5-1; CDR3 protein: ASSQGTAINEKLF
J gene: TRBJ2-1; V gene: TRBV14; CDR3 protein: ASSRFGTGGHNEQF
J gene: TRBJ2-5; V gene: TRBV5-4; CDR3 protein: ASSGGRSQETQY
J gene: TRBJ2-2; V gene: TRBV18; CDR3 protein: ASSPKTGNTGELF
J gene: TRBJ2-7; V gene: TRBV9; CDR3 protein: ASSVQSGQGPYEQY
J gene: TRBJ2-7; V gene: TRBV4-3; CDR3 protein: ASSQDRPASYEQY
J gene: TRBJ1-1; V gene: TRBV4-2; CDR3 protein: ASSQDGGGLKNTEAF
J gene: TRBJ2-3; V gene: TRBV5-6; CDR3 protein: ASSLFREITDTQY
J gene: TRBJ2-7; V gene: TRBV11-2; CDR3 protein: ASSLLLEQY
J gene: TRBJ1-2; V gene: TRBV5-5; CDR3 protein: ASSLALVGYT
J gene: TRBJ1-1; V gene: TRBV30; CDR3 protein: AWSVLTSNTEAF
J gene: TRBJ2-7; V gene: TRBV2; CDR3 protein: ASSERESSYEQY
J gene: TRBJ2-7; V gene: TRBV9; CDR3 protein: ASSPRPLYEQY
J gene: TRBJ1-5; V gene: TRBV19; CDR3 protein: ASSTPPGAQNQPQH
J gene: TRBJ2-7; V gene: TRBV27; CDR3 protein: ASSFQVTGGTAEQY
J gene: TRBJ2-7; V gene: TRBV30; CDR3 protein: ALTGSYEQY
J gene: TRBJ2-5; V gene: TRBV6-1; CDR3 protein: ASSLGVETQY
J gene: TRBJ2-2; V gene: TRBV7-8; CDR3 protein: ASSPRQYADTGELF
J gene: TRBJ1-4; V gene: TRBV25-1; CDR3 protein: ASSPQRAGRNEKLF
J gene: TRBJ1-5; V gene: TRBV18; CDR3 protein: ASSPTSREPQH
J gene: TRBJ2-7; V gene: TRBV6-5; CDR3 protein: ASSYGTSVDEQY
J gene: TRBJ2-7; V gene: TRBV27; CDR3 protein: ASRALTSGKYSSYEQY
J gene: TRBJ1-3; V gene: TRBV27; CDR3 protein: ASSLPRGALLNTIY
J gene: TRBJ1-5; V gene: TRBV7-2; CDR3 protein: ASSSGGAQH
J gene: TRBJ2-5; V gene: TRBV5-1; CDR3 protein: ASSREETQY
J gene: TRBJ1-4; V gene: TRBV4-3; CDR3 protein: ASSPGGGGFGKLF
J gene: TRBJ1-2; V gene: TRBV6-1; CDR3 protein: AGTAGNYGYT
J gene: TRBJ1-2; V gene: TRBV28; CDR3 protein: ASSPLPIGDGYT
J gene: TRBJ2-1; V gene: TRBV11-2; CDR3 protein: ASSPVGLGGGEQF
J gene: TRBJ2-7; V gene: TRBV10-3; CDR3 protein: AIRRAQGSYEQY
J gene: TRBJ1-1; V gene: TRBV10-1; CDR3 protein: ASSEPSRHTEAF
J gene: TRBJ2-2; V gene: TRBV28; CDR3 protein: ASSHSTGELF
J gene: TRBJ2-2; V gene: TRBV6-1; CDR3 protein: ASSEAMGNTGELF